The clone carrying this TCR beta chain is medium-sized. Antigen unknown. The data derive from a study of spatial heterogeneity in lung cancer. Overall study context: The study found that TCR transcript counts in tumor regions correlated strongly with a matched bulk RNA-seq T cell module score.

The sample's time point: sample taken at primary tumor resection. Study-wide findings and caveats: For expanded intratumoral alpha and beta TCRs, counts tracked tumor mutation counts.

The germline V gene has CDR1 KGHSH and CDR2 LQKENI. The CDR3 has 15 residues. Trimming took off 2 bases at V and 8 bases at J, with 15 bases between the two ends. One entry per CDR3 protein, called by TCRdb with MiXCR from the 5' RACE reads. The sample records 15,000 or so distinct CDR3 sequences, 7.3% being singletons. The clonotype was recovered from a male donor with early-stage non-small cell lung cancer. The input for sequencing was lung tumor tissue, taken at surgery. The chain joins TRBV18 to TRBJ1-4, with D possibly being TRBD1 (5 bases). For the CDR3, the DNA is TGTGCCAGCTCACCAATGAGTGGGGGAAAGGAAAAACTGTTTTTT. Its protein is CASSPMSGGKEKLFF. Variable domain in full (rest from reference TRBV18 and TRBJ1-4): NAGVMQNPRHLVRRRGQEARLRCSPMKGHSHVYWYRQLPEEGLKFMVYLQKENIIDESGMPKERFSAEFPKEGPSILRIQQVVRGDSAAYFCASSPMSGGKEKLFFGSGTQLSVL.